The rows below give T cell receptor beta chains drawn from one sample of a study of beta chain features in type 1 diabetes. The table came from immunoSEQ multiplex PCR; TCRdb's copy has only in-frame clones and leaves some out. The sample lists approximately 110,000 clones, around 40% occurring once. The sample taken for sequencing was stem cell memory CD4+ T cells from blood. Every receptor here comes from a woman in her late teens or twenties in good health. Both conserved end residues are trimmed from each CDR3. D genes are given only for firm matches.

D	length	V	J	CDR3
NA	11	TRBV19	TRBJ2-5	ASSHPSAETQY
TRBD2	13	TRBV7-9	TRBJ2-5	ASSFGTSGKETQY
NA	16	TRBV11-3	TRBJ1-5	ASSLGPGVTTSNQPQH
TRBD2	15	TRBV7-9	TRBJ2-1	ASRDRGVVAGVSEQF
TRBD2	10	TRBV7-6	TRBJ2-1	ASSRLANEQF
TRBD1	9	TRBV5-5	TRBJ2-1	ASSPSDRVV
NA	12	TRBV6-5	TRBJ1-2	ASTQRRQGGGYT
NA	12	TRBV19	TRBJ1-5	ASSQTVSNQPQH
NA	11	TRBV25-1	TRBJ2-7	ASSPGNAYEQY
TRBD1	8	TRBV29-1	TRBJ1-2	SVGQGGYT
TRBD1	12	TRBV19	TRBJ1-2	ATDHGQGVNGYT
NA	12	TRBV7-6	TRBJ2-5	ASSFYRVQETQY
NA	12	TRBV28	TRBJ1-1	ASSPTGLSTEAF
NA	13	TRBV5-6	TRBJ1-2	ASSPRRGSRYGYT
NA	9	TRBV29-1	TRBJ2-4	SVEDRVIQY
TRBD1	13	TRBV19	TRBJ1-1	ASIKGQGDGTEAF
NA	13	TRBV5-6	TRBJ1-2	ASRTLQGLNYGYT
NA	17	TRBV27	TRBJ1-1	ASSPLFMLVWGGGAEAF
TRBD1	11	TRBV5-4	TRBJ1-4	ASSWDSYEKLF
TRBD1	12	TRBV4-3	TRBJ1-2	ASSPEWDSYGYT
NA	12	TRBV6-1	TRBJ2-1	ASTPRAAYNEQF
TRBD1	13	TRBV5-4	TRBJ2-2	ASSKRDRATGELF
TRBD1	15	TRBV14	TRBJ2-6	ASSQRQGVTGANVLT
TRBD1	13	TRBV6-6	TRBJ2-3	ASSHRDRVTDTQY
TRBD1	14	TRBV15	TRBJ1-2	ATSRDVDRAGSGYT
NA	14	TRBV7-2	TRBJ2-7	ASSFTSLTGPYEQY
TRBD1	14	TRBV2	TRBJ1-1	ASRTGTRPLNTEAF
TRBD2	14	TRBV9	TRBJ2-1	ASSVMGSSGRNEQF
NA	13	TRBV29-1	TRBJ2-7	SVEGAAGASYEQY